Listed here are 5 T cell receptor beta chains from one sample, sequenced in a study of blood T cell repertoires in COVID-19. Profiled with immunoSEQ multiplex PCR; TCRdb holds only in-frame clones, not every one. The sample contains about 280,000 clones, 88% of which appear only once. Source material: peripheral blood. The receptors come from a man aged 18 to 29 with active or convalescent COVID-19.

V and J are TRBV27 and TRBJ1-5; 11 nucleotides line up with TRBD1. V shed 5 bases and J 8 bases; nucleotides not matched to a gene: 14. The CDR3 covers 17 residues. CDR1 is MNHEY, CDR2 SMNVEV, per germline (reference sequence). CDR3 in amino acids: CASSPGTGGPRWEPQHF. The CDR3 nucleotides are TGTGCCAGCAGTCCCGGGACAGGGGGACCTCGTTGGGAGCCCCAGCATTTT.

The chain recombines TRBV4-3 with TRBJ1-1; D may be TRBD1 (5 bases). The CDR3 spans 15 residues. Germline values: CDR1 LGHNA, CDR2 YSLEER. V dropped 10 bases and J dropped 5 bases, with 23 bases sitting between them. CDR3 coding DNA: TGCGCCACCAGTCTGACTGGGGCAGGTTATACTGAAGCTTTCTTT. Translating it yields CATSLTGAGYTEAFF.

The chain joins TRBV9 to TRBJ2-1; 12 bases line up with TRBD2. J lost 7 bases, V lost 4 bases, and 9 bases had no gene match. The germline CDR1 and CDR2 sequences are SGDLS and YYNGEE. This CDR3 comprises 16 residues. DNA for the CDR3: TGTGCCAGCAGCATAACTAGCGGGGGGATTATGAATGAGCAGTTCTTC. Protein: CASSITSGGIMNEQFF.

The chain employs TRBV7-2 and TRBJ1-5, with no clear D. Per the germline V gene, CDR1 is SGHTA and CDR2 is FQGNSA. With 1 base removed from V and 7 bases from J, the gap between germline ends came to 11 bases. This CDR3 comprises 14 residues. The CDR3 protein is CASSLGGSRQPQHF. The CDR3 nucleotides are TGTGCCAGCAGCTTAGGAGGGTCCCGGCAGCCCCAGCATTTT. The variable domain in full, completed from reference TRBV7-2 and TRBJ1-5, reads GAGVSQSPSNKVTEKGKDVELRCDPISGHTALYWYRQSLGQGLEFLIYFQGNSAPDKSGLPSDRFSAERTGGSVSTLTIQRTQQEDSAVYLCASSLGGSRQPQHFGDGTRLSIL.

This chain joins TRBV25-1 and TRBJ1-6; a weak D match, TRBD1 (5 bases). The germline V gene has CDR1 MGHDK and CDR2 SYGVNS. Trimming removed 7 bases from V and 9 bases from J, with 13 bases in between. The CDR3 runs to 13 residues. The CDR3 protein is CASKPGGRSPLHF. CDR3 bases: TGTGCCAGCAAGCCCGGGGGTCGTTCACCCCTCCACTTT.